The entry below describes one T cell receptor (beta chain). This clonotype was picked up many times. Its cognate antigen has yet to be identified. No qualities accompany the bases; no much larger clone lies one base away. What the time point label conveys for this sample: pre-pandemic baseline sample and day 111 after first positive SARS-CoV-2 test. The sequencer listed for this sample is Illumina MiSeq. Profiling of the peripheral T cell repertoire targeted human TCRbeta genes. The authors processed their data as follows. Differential clonotype abundance was tested with beta-binomial modelling to account for variability over time. Expanded clonotypes were screened against the ImmuneCODE reference database of SARS-CoV-2-associated TCRs and mapped to viral genome regions. Additional repertoire analyses examined TRBV gene usage, CDR3 length, CDR3 amino acid overlap between time points, distributions of clonotype abundance, and Jaccard similarity. TCRdb reprocessed the public reads (quality trimming at Q25 with fastp, clone calling with MiXCR) and kept in-frame beta chains. Identical CDR3 proteins give one entry, which carries the most common genes and DNA. The V and J calls come from TCRdb's annotation, not from the publication. The sample table holds approximately 250,000 distinct CDR3 sequences, of which around 30% were seen once. Of the sample, around 6.8% falls within the top ten clones.

Between the V and J ends, shortened by 4 bases and 4 bases respectively, the junction contains 10 bases. Including cysteine and phenylalanine, the CDR3 has 13 amino acids. Left in the record is the CDR3 DNA by itself, 39 bases read in frame from the first base. CDR1 and CDR2 are read off the germline V gene (reference sequence) as MNHEY and SMNVEV. These data belong to a study of kidney transplant recipient with SARS-CoV-2 infection (dated by TCRdb to the early 2020s). The TCR originated in a male patient between 25 and 39 years old who had COVID-19 and was a kidney transplant recipient. After transplantation, some T cells may belong to the graft donor instead of the recipient. In this chain, TRBV27 is recombined with TRBJ1-2; no D gene is confidently identified. The material sequenced was a blood sample, taken at baseline and between days 110 and 120 from a kidney transplant recipient. The nucleotide sequence reads TGTGCCAGCAGTTCCGGACGGAGCTATGGCTACACCTTC. Translation gives CASSSGRSYGYTF.